A selection of T cell receptor beta chains follows, all from one sample in a study of shared clonotypes between healthy human individuals. Generated by immunoSEQ multiplex PCR, the TCRdb table keeps only in-frame clones and is missing some. The data hold millions of clones, with under 95% observed a single time. Sequencing was carried out using naive CD8+ T cells from PBMCs. These receptors all come from a man aged 18 to 29 in good health. Some clones in this sample may be carry-over from other donors' samples. Each CDR3 is given with its conserved first and last residue. A D gene is named only where the DNA matches it firmly. Some rows have no size entry. The others give once, few or many, or a class for an expanded clone.

TRBV7-2,TRBJ1-5,.,.,TGTGCCAGCAGCCTCATCCGGGGTCTCAATCAGCCCCAGCATTTT,CASSLIRGLNQPQHF
TRBV27,TRBJ2-1,TRBD2,.,TGTGCCAGCAGTTATGGCGGGGGACTCTATGAGCAGTTCTTC,CASSYGGGLYEQFF
TRBV13,TRBJ1-1,.,.,TGTGCCAGCAGCTTGTTCGGGTCTCGGGCCGAAGCTTTCTTT,CASSLFGSRAEAFF
TRBV5-1,TRBJ2-3,TRBD2,once,TGCGCCAGCAGCTTGGTACCTCTTGCTAGCGGGACAGCAGATACGCAGTATTTT,CASSLVPLASGTADTQYF
TRBV27,TRBJ2-4,.,.,TGTGCCAGCAGTTACCGGGTGAGGTTCGGGGAAAACATTCAGTACTTC,CASSYRVRFGENIQYF
TRBV5-6,TRBJ2-3,.,.,TGTGCCAGCAGCGTAGACAGCACAGATACGCAGTATTTT,CASSVDSTDTQYF
TRBV5-6,TRBJ1-1,.,.,TGTGCCAGCAGCCAATCGGAGGCGATCACTGAAGCTTTCTTT,CASSQSEAITEAFF
TRBV5-5,TRBJ2-7,.,.,TGTGCCAGCAGCTGGGAGCTCGGGGCGGGCGAGCAGTACTTC,CASSWELGAGEQYF
TRBV27,TRBJ2-2,TRBD2,.,TGTGCCAGCAGTTTCCGTAGACTAGCGGGAGTAGTCGGGGAGCTGTTTTTT,CASSFRRLAGVVGELFF
TRBV18,TRBJ1-1,TRBD1,.,TGTGCCAGCCCAACGGGACAGCAAGTGCCCGGGATGAACACTGAAGCTTTCTTT,CASPTGQQVPGMNTEAFF
TRBV6-5,TRBJ1-1,.,.,TGTGCCAGCAGGACGAAAGCTTTCTTT,CASRTKAFF
TRBV6-1,TRBJ1-2,.,.,TGTGCCAGCAGTGAAGCGGGTGGCAGGGGCATCTATGGCTACACCTTC,CASSEAGGRGIYGYTF
TRBV5-4,TRBJ1-1,.,.,TGTGCCAGCAGCCCACGCGGCCCTGGGTACACTGAAGCTTTCTTT,CASSPRGPGYTEAFF
TRBV28,TRBJ2-7,.,.,TGTGCCAGCGAATTACGGGACTCCCGGCGGGAGCAGTACTTC,CASELRDSRREQYF
TRBV23-1,TRBJ2-7,TRBD1,.,TGCGCCAGCACCCCCGGGACAGGGAACTCCTACGAGCAGTACTTC,CASTPGTGNSYEQYF
TRBV28,TRBJ2-7,.,.,TGTGCCAGCAGTTTCTGGACCTACGAGCAGTACTTC,CASSFWTYEQYF
TRBV19,TRBJ1-5,.,.,TGTGCCAGTAGTATTGGGAGTCAGCCCCAGCATTTT,CASSIGSQPQHF
TRBV28,TRBJ2-1,TRBD1,.,TGTGCCAGCAATCAGGACAGGGATTACAATGAGCAGTTCTTC,CASNQDRDYNEQFF
TRBV7-9,TRBJ1-1,.,once,TGTGCCAGCAGCTTAGTGGGGACTAACACTGAAGCTTTCTTT,CASSLVGTNTEAFF
TRBV5-4,TRBJ1-6,.,.,TGTGCCAGTTGGAGACAGGCAGACTATAATTCACCCCTCCACTTT,CASWRQADYNSPLHF
TRBV12-2,TRBJ2-5,.,.,TGTGCAAGTCGCCGGACGGCAGGGAGGGTTTGGGAAGAGACCCAGTACTTC,CASRRTAGRVWEETQYF
TRBV28,TRBJ2-2,TRBD1,.,TGTGCCAGCAGTTGGCTGAGTTATCAGGGGGCCGAGACCGGGGAGCTGTTTTTT,CASSWLSYQGAETGELFF
TRBV15,TRBJ1-4,TRBD1,.,TGTGCCACCAGCAGTGGGGGACAGCAGAATGAAAAACTGTTTTTT,CATSSGGQQNEKLFF
TRBV29-1,TRBJ1-3,.,.,TGCAGCGTGGGGGGGGCTCGGGGTTCTGGAAACACCATATATTTT,CSVGGARGSGNTIYF
TRBV7-2,TRBJ2-7,.,.,TGTGCCAGCAGCTTAGCTCGGGCTCTAGAGCAGTACTTC,CASSLARALEQYF
TRBV4-1,TRBJ2-7,.,.,TGCGCCAGCAGCCAAGATCGGTCAAGCTACGAGCAGTACTTC,CASSQDRSSYEQYF
TRBV27,TRBJ1-5,.,.,TGTGCCAGCAGTTTAAGGGGCACGAATCAGCCCCAGCATTTT,CASSLRGTNQPQHF